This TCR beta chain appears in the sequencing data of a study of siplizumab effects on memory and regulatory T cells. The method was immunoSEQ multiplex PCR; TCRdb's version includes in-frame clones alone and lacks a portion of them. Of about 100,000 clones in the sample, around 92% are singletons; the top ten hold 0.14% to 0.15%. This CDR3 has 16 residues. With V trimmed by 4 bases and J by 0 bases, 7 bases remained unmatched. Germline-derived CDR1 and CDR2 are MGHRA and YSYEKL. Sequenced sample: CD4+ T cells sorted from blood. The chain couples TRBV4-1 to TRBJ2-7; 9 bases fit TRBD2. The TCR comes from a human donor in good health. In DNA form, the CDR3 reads TGCGCCAGCAGCCCGACTAGCGGTAAATCCTCCTACGAGCAGTACTTC. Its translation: CASSPTSGKSSYEQYF.